This TCR beta chain is from a study of regulatory T cells in long-lasting Graves disease. General study points: New patients shared 750 to 1,000 public clonotypes, fewer than the approximately 2,500 shared by persistent patients. Accuracy was perhaps lowered by the small sample size.

Arm-PCR of CDR3 regions with iRepertoire HTBI primers generated TCR beta libraries. MiXCR, applied by TCRdb to the multiplex PCR reads, yields one record per CDR3 protein. The sample contains hundreds of thousands of distinct CDR3 sequences, roughly 21% of which appear only once. Per germline, CDR1 LGHDT and CDR2 YNNKEL (reference sequence). The CDR3 totals 15 residues. Note on this clonotype: Its antigen is unidentified. Compared with germline, one end of the junction differs, possibly owing to a read error.

Regarding time point: persistent/refractory GD, antithyroid drugs over 5 years with positive TRAb. Preparation of the TCR library used RNA extracted from PBMCs. Criteria from the American Thyroid Association guidelines were applied to diagnose Graves' disease. Each patient gave around 10 milliliters of EDTA-anticoagulated peripheral blood. The source is a female donor with Graves disease. Material: peripheral blood mononuclear cells (PBMCs), obtained when the disease was refractory, from a patient treated with antithyroid drugs. The rearrangement links TRBV3-1 to TRBJ1-1, with D possibly being TRBD1 (5 bases). The CDR3 loop reads CASSPHAGTHTETFF. CDR3 DNA: TGTGCCAGCAGCCCGCATGCCGGGACCCACACTGAAACTTTCTTT.